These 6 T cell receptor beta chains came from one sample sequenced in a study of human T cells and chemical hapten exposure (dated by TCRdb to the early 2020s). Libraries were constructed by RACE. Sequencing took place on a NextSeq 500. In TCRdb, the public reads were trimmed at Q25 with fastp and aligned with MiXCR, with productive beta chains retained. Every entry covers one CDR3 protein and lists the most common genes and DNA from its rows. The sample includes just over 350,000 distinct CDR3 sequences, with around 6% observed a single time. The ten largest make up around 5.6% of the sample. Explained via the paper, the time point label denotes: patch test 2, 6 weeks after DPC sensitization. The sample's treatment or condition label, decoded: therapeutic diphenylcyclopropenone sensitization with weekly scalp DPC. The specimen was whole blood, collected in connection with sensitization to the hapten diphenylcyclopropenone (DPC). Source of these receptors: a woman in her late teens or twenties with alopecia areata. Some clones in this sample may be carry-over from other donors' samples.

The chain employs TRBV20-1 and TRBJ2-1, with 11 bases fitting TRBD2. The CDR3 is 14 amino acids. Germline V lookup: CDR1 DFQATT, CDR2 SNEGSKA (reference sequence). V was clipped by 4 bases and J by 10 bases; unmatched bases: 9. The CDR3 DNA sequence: TGCAGTGCTAATCTAGCGGGGGGCCCCAGCGAGCAGTTCTTC. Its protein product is CSANLAGGPSEQFF.

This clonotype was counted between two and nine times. CDR3 sequence reads: CASSYSPAGGTGELFF. As DNA, the CDR3 is TGTGCCAGCAGTTACAGCCCGGCGGGGGGCACCGGGGAGCTGTTTTTT. The V and J genes are TRBV6-5 and TRBJ2-2; 8 bases are shared with TRBD2. Germline V CDR1 and CDR2: MNHEY, SVGAGI. Trimming at V came to 2 bases and at J to 4 bases, leaving 6 bases not matched to a gene. This CDR3 has 16 amino acids.

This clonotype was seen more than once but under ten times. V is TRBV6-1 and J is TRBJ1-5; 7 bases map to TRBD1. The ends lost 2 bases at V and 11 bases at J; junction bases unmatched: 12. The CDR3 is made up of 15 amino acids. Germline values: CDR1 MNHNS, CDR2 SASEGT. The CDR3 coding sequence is TGTGCCAGCAGTGAATGGGGCAGTACCCAGGGGGCCCAGCATTTT. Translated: CASSEWGSTQGAQHF.

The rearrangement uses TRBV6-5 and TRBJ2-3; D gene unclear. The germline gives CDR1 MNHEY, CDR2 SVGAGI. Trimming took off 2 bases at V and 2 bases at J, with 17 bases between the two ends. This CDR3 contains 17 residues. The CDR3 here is CASSYLVGPGNTDTQYF. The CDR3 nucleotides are TGTGCCAGCAGTTACCTGGTAGGGCCGGGTAACACAGATACGCAGTATTTT.

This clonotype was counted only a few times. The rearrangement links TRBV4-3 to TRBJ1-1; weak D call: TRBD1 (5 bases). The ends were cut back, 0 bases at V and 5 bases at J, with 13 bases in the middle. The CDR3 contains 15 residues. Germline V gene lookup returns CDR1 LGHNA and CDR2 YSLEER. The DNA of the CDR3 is TGCGCCAGCAGCCAAGATCCGGAGGGGAGGACTGAAGCTTTCTTT. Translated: CASSQDPEGRTEAFF.

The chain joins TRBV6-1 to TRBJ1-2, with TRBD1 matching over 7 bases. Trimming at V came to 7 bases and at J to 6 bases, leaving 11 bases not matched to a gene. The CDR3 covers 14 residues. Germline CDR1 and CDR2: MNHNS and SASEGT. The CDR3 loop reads CASTEGALVDGYTF. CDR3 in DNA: TGTGCCAGCACTGAGGGGGCGCTGGTCGATGGCTACACCTTC.